This T cell receptor (beta chain) was documented in a study of identifying expanded T cells in peripheral blood. This clone has more than one count but fewer than ten. Healthy donors had no documented immune events, such as infections, while sampled. Trimming shortened V by 5 bases and J by 4 bases, and 6 bases separated the two germline ends. The CDR3 totals 11 residues. Per germline, CDR1 SEHNR and CDR2 FQNEAQ (reference sequence). Here immunoSEQ multiplex PCR was the method, and the copy in TCRdb shows in-frame clones only, minus some. Of around 90,000 clones listed, roughly 88% are singletons. Sequenced sample: blood. This clonotype originated in a person between 18 and 70 years old in good health. The chain carries TRBV7-9 and TRBJ2-7; D ambiguous. The CDR3 nucleotides are TGTGCCAGCAGCCACCAGTACGAGCAGTACTTC. Its translation: CASSHQYEQYF.